This T cell receptor (beta chain) came from a study of blood T cell repertoires in COVID-19. Whole-study context: From the United States, Italy and Spain came samples of acute and convalescent COVID-19. PBMCs, B-cell-depleted T cells, or T cells provided the cDNA or gDNA that made up the material.

This clone was detected only once. V gave up 3 bases and J gave up 0 bases, with 12 bases separating them. Germline CDR1 reads SGHDN; CDR2 reads FVKESK. This CDR3 has 17 residues. Per the original data handling: The authors estimated nucleated cell counts from reference gene primer amplification. Data came from immunoSEQ multiplex PCR; TCRdb stores just in-frame clones and leaves some out. V and J calls and clone size are given by that table; D and trimming were obtained from the DNA. The profile shows around 70,000 clones, 65% to 90% of them singletons. The source is an older man with acute or convalescent COVID-19. The V call is TRBV14, the J call TRBJ2-6; no clear D. Source material: peripheral blood. The CDR3 DNA is TGTGCCAGCAGCCATCGTTACCTAAGCTCTGGGGCCAACGTCCTGACTTTC. This gives the protein CASSHRYLSSGANVLTF.